This TCR beta chain was documented in a study of cytomegalovirus exposure and HLA in healthy donors. Both 60 Vbeta primers and 13 Jbeta primers went into the PCR. Repertoires were generated with immunoSEQ multiplex PCR, while TCRdb's copy carries only in-frame clones and drops some. The sample consists of roughly 190,000 clones, 65% to 75% of them appearing once. Study-level points and caveats: The listing of 150 to 200 TCR beta chains classed them as cytomegalovirus-associated. The study found most TCR sequences rare, yet found some public TCRs in many donors. Prior analysis indicated that the majority of TCR beta V segments exhibited productivity approximately 87% or approximately 30% of the time.

This CDR3 contains 18 residues. V dropped 2 bases and J dropped 2; count of bases not matched to a gene: 16. CDR1 is GTSNPN, CDR2 SVGIG, per germline (reference sequence). This clone was seen more than once but under ten times. Its antigen is currently unknown. This chain joins TRBV30 and TRBJ2-7, with 9 nucleotides matching TRBD2. Sequenced: PBMCs. This receptor was identified in a man in his thirties or forties in good health and CMV-seropositive. The CDR3 sequence: CAWSSLRIGTSPAYEQYF. In DNA form, the CDR3 reads TGTGCCTGGAGTTCTCTTAGAATCGGGACTAGCCCGGCCTACGAGCAGTACTTC.